This T cell receptor (beta chain) was found in a study of immune heterogeneity within non-small cell lung tumors. At 450 to 650 ng per sample, bulk tumor genomic DNA provided the template. The authors collected several far-apart biopsies from each primary tumor during surgery. Each patient presented with untreated, newly diagnosed non-small cell lung cancer and received curative surgery. The TCR beta CDR3 region was amplified by multiplex PCR employing 32 V and 13 J primers. TCRdb reanalysed the multiplex PCR reads using MiXCR and keeps one entry per CDR3 protein. The table has around 6,000 distinct CDR3 sequences, around a fifth seen once. Trimming shortened V by 6 bases and J by 1 base, and 11 bases separated the two germline ends. The CDR3 length is 14 residues. Germline V gives CDR1 SNHLY, CDR2 FYNNEI. This clonotype appeared a few times.

The clonotype was recovered from an older man with non-small cell lung cancer. The sequenced sample consisted of lung tumor tissue. The rearrangement links TRBV2 to TRBJ2-3, with D hard to call. The CDR3 sequence is CASRPESGTDTQYF. Written as DNA, the CDR3 is TGTGCCAGCAGACCCGAGAGTGGCACAGATACGCAGTATTTT.